This entry describes one TCR beta chain. This CDR3 comprises 12 residues. The germline V gene has CDR1 MNHEY and CDR2 SVGAGI. V gave up 6 bases and J gave up 10 bases; unmatched junction bases: 5. The data belong to a study of blood T cell repertoires in COVID-19. Original data processing: Reference gene primer amplification in the assay estimated nucleated cell counts. Profiled with immunoSEQ multiplex PCR; TCRdb holds only in-frame clones, not every one. D and trimming were read from the DNA, whereas the V and J calls and clone size are those reported in that table. The sample consists of around 250,000 clones, roughly nine tenths of them appearing once.

The V and J genes are TRBV6-5 and TRBJ2-4; 8 bases align to TRBD1. Sample: peripheral blood. This clonotype was obtained from a man aged 60 to 69 with acute or convalescent COVID-19. For the CDR3, the DNA is TGTGCCAGCAGACAGGGGGATGGAATTCAGTACTTC. It is translated as CASRQGDGIQYF.